This is a list of T cell receptor beta chains from one sample in a study of memory CD4+ T cells and cytomegalovirus serostatus. Sequencing was performed with immunoSEQ multiplex PCR; in TCRdb, only in-frame clones are kept and a portion is missing. The table has around 44,000 clones, 78% seen once; the top ten hold around 0.6%. The sequenced sample was memory CD4+ T cells from blood. These receptors were taken from an adult in good health and CMV-seronegative. Each CDR3 is given with its conserved first and last residue.

v_call cdr3_aa
TRBV2 CASGTGANYGYTF
TRBV10-3 CAISEGVRGVTEAFF
TRBV19 CASSIRAGKLSNTGELFF
TRBV13 CASSVLYSETQYF
TRBV11-2 CASSLVSSQGVYGYTF
TRBV13 CASSLRRGTNSPLHF
TRBV5-1 CASSLEQGAHSYEQYF
TRBV11-2 CASSLSLRSSYNEQFF
TRBV6-5 CASSYRQGNTEAFF
TRBV2 CASSDPGQGAEEQYF
TRBV4-1 CASSQVLGRDQYF
TRBV30 CAWSVGQISSYNSPLHF
TRBV10-3 CAISESRTYNEQFF
TRBV19 CASSYGNSGANVLTF
TRBV5-1 CASSLEEVALYGYTF
TRBV6-5 CASSNSLPDLSGYTF
TRBV28 CASSFVGSYNSPLHF
TRBV6-5 CASSYGDSYSGYTF
TRBV19 CASSTLGGAGNTIYF
TRBV5-1 CASSHDREGGYTF
TRBV6-1 CASETGAGYEQYF
TRBV28 CASGQGNEKLFF
TRBV7-2 CASSLGPGLNYGYTF
TRBV6-1 CASSEGVAILQYF
TRBV2 CASSVRGQGSTEAFF
TRBV27 CASNPLTGPDTEAFF
TRBV6-1 CASSQQGLPQETQYF
TRBV14 CASSQNGGTVQETQYF
TRBV6-1 CASTPRGIKAEAFF
TRBV10-3 CAISRVQETQYF
TRBV6-5 CASSSYTGAGGEKLFF
TRBV19 CASSMVAGKGSYNEQFF
TRBV10-2 CASSEGSFSTDTQYF
TRBV14 CASSRSLRLHSNQPQHF
TRBV5-8 CASSFSVGQPQHF
TRBV5-1 CASSSTGGEVSNEQFF
TRBV11-3 CASSARLNTEAFF
TRBV29-1 CSVVRDNPYNEQFF
TRBV7-2 CASSLVPRPLYQPQHF
TRBV19 CASSMLMGDNQPQHF
TRBV7-2 CASSLTGQGHYNEQFF
TRBV28 CASGQGKRYEQYF
TRBV14 CASSQDTVWDRVPYTEAFF
TRBV29-1 CSVGNQPRDNPRTGELFF
TRBV18 CASSPDSLAGGGIQFF
TRBV18 CASSPGGANVLTF
TRBV29-1 CSVPTGFGYTF
TRBV7-9 CASSLEPGGLQRAGYTF
TRBV29-1 CGGGTDYGYTF
TRBV28 CASSAHGRQEGYTF
TRBV5-1 CASSFNRMGNEKLFF
TRBV6-1 CASRPGGLDKNIQYF
TRBV18 CASSPATGGEVAKNIQYF
TRBV7-9 CASSPSERGYTF
TRBV6-6 CASSSGGPYEQYF